The 23 T cell receptor beta chains reported below all come from one sample, sequenced in a study of post-analysis software for immune sequencing data. Study-wide points: Among about 5 TRBV segments more frequent in patients than controls were TRBV5-6, TRBV5-1 and TRBV20-1.

Included in the TCR beta cDNA libraries were unique molecular identifiers. TCRdb re-called the PCR reads through MiXCR, storing one row per CDR3 protein. The sample consists of about 200,000 distinct CDR3 sequences, about 30% of them appearing once. Antigen specificity for these receptors is unknown. The sample was blood. The receptors originated from a girl aged 2-17 years with multiple sclerosis.

V usage is TRBV29-1 and J usage is TRBJ2-5; D is unresolved. Per germline, CDR1 SQVTM and CDR2 ANQGSEA. V lost 1 base to trimming and J lost 5 bases, with 14 bases between them. The CDR3 sequence is 14 residues long. The DNA for the CDR3 is TGCAGCGTTGAAGCCCCCGGGCCCGGGGAGACCCAGTACTTC. It yields the protein CSVEAPGPGETQYF.

A remark on this clonotype: This could be a read error, since a much larger clone is one nucleotide away. The V call is TRBV2, the J call TRBJ2-1, with 9 bases that match TRBD2. The end of the DNA fits TRBJ2-7 better, so the J call may be wrong. This CDR3 is built from 15 residues. The germline CDR1 and CDR2 sequences are SNHLY and FYNNEI. In DNA, the CDR3 is TGTGCCAGCAGTGAAGCTAGCGGGAGTTACAATGAGCAGTACTTC. It specifies CASSEASGSYNEQYF.

Concerning this clonotype: A junction boundary mismatches the germline segment, possibly from a read error. The gene calls are TRBV5-6 and TRBJ2-1; D might be TRBD1 (6 bases). Germline V CDR1 and CDR2: SGHDT, YYEEEE. The CDR3 contains 15 residues. CDR3 residues: CVSSLQGSVYNEQFF. The CDR3 nucleotides are TGTGTCAGCAGCTTACAGGGATCGGTCTACAATGAGCAGTTCTTC.

The chain has TRBV7-8 and TRBJ2-3, with 14 bases identical to TRBD2. The trim removed 4 bases at V and 4 bases at J, leaving 7 bases unmatched. This CDR3 is 17 amino acids long. Per the germline V gene, CDR1 is SGHVS and CDR2 is FQNEAQ. For the CDR3, the DNA is TGTGCCAGCAGCTCGCGACTAGCGGGAGGGGTGGCAGATACGCAGTATTTT. Its translation: CASSSRLAGGVADTQYF.

Comment on this clonotype: One end of the junction fails to match germline, which may point to a read error. CDR3 in DNA: TGCGCCAGCAGCCCCCGACAGGGGCCCTACGAGCAGCACTTC. Protein: CASSPRQGPYEQHF. The chain has TRBV5-1 and TRBJ2-7; 8 bases line up with TRBD1. The germline gives CDR1 SGHRS, CDR2 YFSETQ. The CDR3 consists of 14 residues.

Many counts were recorded for this clonotype. The V call is TRBV15, the J call TRBJ2-7; unclear D gene. The CDR3 is 13 amino acids. Trimming left V 1 base short and J 6 bases short, with 10 bases between. Germline V gene sequence: CDR1 LNHNV, CDR2 YYDKDF (reference sequence). For the CDR3, the DNA is TGTGCCACCAGCAGAGTGCCATCCGGCGAGCAGTACTTC. Its protein is CATSRVPSGEQYF. Variable domain in full (rest from reference TRBV15 and TRBJ2-7): DAMVIQNPRYQVTQFGKPVTLSCSQTLNHNVMYWYQQKSSQAPKLLFHYYDKDFNNEADTPDNFQSRRPNTSFCFLDIRSPGLGDTAMYLCATSRVPSGEQYFGPGTRLTVT.

This clonotype was observed many times. The rearrangement uses TRBV29-1 and TRBJ2-2; perhaps TRBD1 as D (5 bases). Trimming stripped 7 bases from V and 4 bases from J, with 13 bases between. There are 13 residues in the CDR3. The germline V gene has CDR1 SQVTM and CDR2 ANQGSEA. This chain's CDR3 is CSARVSATGELFF. CDR3 DNA sequence: TGCAGCGCCAGGGTTTCGGCCACCGGGGAGCTGTTTTTT.

This clonotype was picked up many times. This chain joins TRBV5-1 and TRBJ2-5; 10 positions agree with TRBD1. The CDR3 has 15 residues. Germline assignment: CDR1 SGHRS and CDR2 YFSETQ. V lost 1 base to trimming and J lost 3 bases; unmatched junction nucleotides: 3. The CDR3 region is CASSLQGTGEETQYF. The CDR3 nucleotides read TGCGCCAGCAGCTTGCAGGGGACAGGGGAAGAGACCCAGTACTTC.

This clonotype was observed a few times. This sequence joins TRBV4-1 and TRBJ1-2; the D gene is possibly TRBD1 (5 bases). CDR1 is MGHRA, CDR2 YSYEKL, per germline. This CDR3 has 14 amino acids. V was cut by 1 base and J by 8 bases, with 14 bases left in between. The CDR3, as DNA: TGCGCCAGCAGCCAAGCCGAGGGGTACGGGGGCTACACCTTC. It yields the protein CASSQAEGYGGYTF.

J is TRBJ2-4 and V is TRBV12-3 or TRBV12-4; 12 nucleotides match TRBD1. The CDR3 runs to 13 residues. V dropped 6 bases and J dropped 7; count of bases not matched to a gene: 1. In DNA form, the CDR3 reads TGTGCCAGCAGCGGGACAGGGGGCAACATTCAGTACTTC. Its translation is CASSGTGGNIQYF.

This clonotype was detected ten times or more. The rearrangement uses TRBV18 and TRBJ2-5; D is ambiguous. CDR1 is KGHSH and CDR2 is LQKENI in the germline V gene. V was trimmed by 3 bases and J by 5 bases, leaving 7 bases between them. The CDR3 is 12 amino acids. The CDR3 coding sequence is TGTGCCAGCTCACCCGAGGTGGAGACCCAGTACTTC. Translation: CASSPEVETQYF.

In its sample, this clonotype was seen a few times. V gene TRBV12-3 or TRBV12-4 combines with J gene TRBJ1-1; perhaps TRBD1 as D (6 bases). V dropped 6 bases and J dropped 2 bases, with 13 bases sitting between them. The CDR3 spans 14 residues. In nucleotides, the CDR3 is TGTGCCAGCAGACATGACAGGCCTAACACTGAAGCTTTCTTT. Protein product: CASRHDRPNTEAFF.

In this sample, this clonotype turned up once. CDR3: CASSLDGRGLGNTIYF. CDR3 bases: TGCGCCAGCAGCTTGGATGGCAGGGGACTTGGAAACACCATATATTTT. This sequence joins TRBV5-1 and TRBJ1-3; D possibly corresponds to TRBD1 (6 bases). V gave up 0 bases and J gave up 3 bases, with 13 bases separating them. This CDR3 comprises 16 residues. Germline loops: CDR1 SGHRS, CDR2 YFSETQ.

A remark on this clonotype: Being one base from a much bigger clone, this may be a read error. The chain uses TRBV12-3 or TRBV12-4 and TRBJ2-7; 8 nucleotides align to TRBD1. The CDR3 contains 13 residues. Trimming removed 8 bases from V and 6 bases from J; junction bases left unmatched: 9. The CDR3 loop reads CASGVAQGVEQYF. For the CDR3, the DNA is TGTGCCAGCGGGGTGGCACAGGGGGTCGAGCAGTACTTC.

This clonotype was counted many times. The rearrangement links TRBV29-1 to TRBJ2-3; D perhaps matches TRBD1 (5 bases). The CDR3 length is 15 residues. From germline, CDR1 is SQVTM and CDR2 ANQGSEA. Trimming took 4 bases from V and 0 from J, leaving 14 bases between them. The CDR3 nucleotides read TGCAGCGTTGGTGGGGCAGGCACTAGCACAGATACGCAGTATTTT. Protein sequence: CSVGGAGTSTDTQYF.

This clonotype was observed a single time. CDR3 protein: CASSSISGKPHEQYF. CDR3 DNA: TGTGCCAGCAGCTCAATATCGGGAAAACCCCACGAGCAGTACTTC. The chain recombines TRBV7-9 with TRBJ2-5, with D perhaps TRBD2 (5 bases). Gene TRBJ2-7 matches the end of the DNA better, so the J call may be wrong. This CDR3 has 15 residues. Looked up from germline, CDR1 is SEHNR and CDR2 is FQNEAQ (reference sequence).

This clonotype was counted many times. V usage is TRBV18 and J usage is TRBJ2-7; no clear D gene. This CDR3 is 13 amino acids long. The V end was cut by 3 bases, the J end by 2 bases, with 8 bases between. CDR1 KGHSH and CDR2 LQKENI come from the germline V gene. Written as DNA, the CDR3 is TGTGCCAGCTCACCGTTGGAAACCTACGAGCAGTACTTC. Protein product: CASSPLETYEQYF. The variable domain in full, completed from reference TRBV18 and TRBJ2-7, reads NAGVMQNPRHLVRRRGQEARLRCSPMKGHSHVYWYRQLPEEGLKFMVYLQKENIIDESGMPKERFSAEFPKEGPSILRIQQVVRGDSAAYFCASSPLETYEQYFGPGTRLTVT.

This clonotype was found many times. The chain employs TRBV5-1 and TRBJ2-1; maybe TRBD1 (5 bases). CDR1 and CDR2 (germline): SGHRS, YFSETQ. This CDR3 has 13 residues. V was shortened by 0 bases and J by 9 bases, with 10 bases between the two germline ends. CDR3 loop: CASSLANQGEQFF. The CDR3 nucleotides are TGCGCCAGCAGCTTGGCGAATCAGGGTGAGCAGTTCTTC.

Remarks on this clonotype: A much larger clone differs from this one at a single base, so this may be a read error. The V call is TRBV5-1, the J call TRBJ2-7; D is uncertain. The CDR3 is made up of 14 amino acids. Trimming removed 0 bases at V and 7 bases at J, with 14 bases between. CDR1 and CDR2 from the germline V gene are SGHRS and YFSETQ. CDR3: CASSLGRVHNEQYF. The CDR3 nucleotides are TGCGCCAGCAGCTTGGGTCGGGTTCACAATGAGCAGTACTTC. The full variable domain, in which reference TRBV5-1 and TRBJ2-7 provide the parts outside the CDR3, is KAGVTQTPRYLIKTRGQQVTLSCSPISGHRSVSWYQQTPGQGLQFLFEYFSETQRNKGNFPGRFSGRQFSNSRSEMNVSTLELGDSALYLCASSLGRVHNEQYFGPGTRLTVT.

This clonotype was seen many times. CDR3 in amino acids: CASSSVGANVLTF. CDR3 sequence (DNA): TGTGCCAGCAGTTCAGTTGGGGCCAACGTCCTGACTTTC. The chain is built from TRBV6-5 and TRBJ2-6; D gene ambiguous. This CDR3 spans 13 amino acids. In germline, CDR1 is MNHEY, CDR2 SVGAGI. Trimming removed 4 bases from V and 3 bases from J, with 4 bases in between.

Comments on this clonotype: Being one base from a much bigger clone, this may be a read error. V gene TRBV7-2 combines with J gene TRBJ2-1, with a possible D match to TRBD1 (5 bases). V was cut by 2 bases and J by 8 bases, with 13 bases left in between. In germline, CDR1 is SGHTA, CDR2 FQGNSA. This CDR3 is built from 14 residues. The CDR3 DNA sequence: TGTGCCAGCAGCTTACGGTCAGGGAAGGATGAGCAGTTCTTC. Amino acids: CASSLRSGKDEQFF.

The gene calls are TRBV6-2 or TRBV6-3 and TRBJ1-5; D call uncertain. This CDR3 spans 14 amino acids. CDR1 and CDR2 from the germline V gene are MNHEY and SVGEGT. V lost 11 bases and J 1 base, leaving 15 bases between the germline ends. CDR3 amino acids: CAGPSAESNQPQHF. Written as DNA, the CDR3 is TGTGCCGGGCCTTCGGCCGAGAGCAATCAGCCCCAGCATTTT.

In the case of this clonotype: This may be a read error: a much more frequent sequence differs by one nucleotide. The chain uses TRBV12-3 or TRBV12-4 and TRBJ2-5, with 7 positions matching TRBD1. The CDR3 spans 13 residues. Unmatched junction bases numbered 3, after V lost 6 bases and J lost 2 bases. CDR3 nucleotides: TGTGCCAGCAGGGGACAGAGACAAGAGACCCAGTACTTC. It specifies CASRGQRQETQYF.